This TCR beta chain is drawn from a study of beta chain features in type 1 diabetes. The authors sorted CD4+ naive, central memory, regulatory and stem cell-like memory cells via CD45RO/CCR7/CD25/CD127/CD95/CD27. Study outcomes and limitations: In every one of the four CD4+ subsets, TCRB CDR3s were moderately but significantly shorter in Type 1 diabetes patients. A pattern of fewer insertions and more deletions at VDJ junctions was seen in type 1 diabetes patients.

The sequenced template was cDNA made from the entire isolated RNA. Generated by immunoSEQ multiplex PCR, the TCRdb table keeps only in-frame clones and is missing some. The table lists around 150,000 clones, about a tenth of them singletons. This clone showed up just a few times. Its antigen is as yet unknown. The source material was central memory CD4+ T cells from blood. The TCR was taken from a young man with type 1 diabetes.

DNA of the CDR3: TGTGCCAGCTCACCAATGCTAGCGGGAGGTAGGAATGAGCAGTTCTTC. Protein: CASSPMLAGGRNEQFF. The chain joins TRBV18 to TRBJ2-1; TRBD2 matches at 11 bases. Germline values: CDR1 KGHSH, CDR2 LQKENI. V was clipped by 2 bases and J by 7 bases; unmatched bases: 7. This CDR3 is built from 16 residues.